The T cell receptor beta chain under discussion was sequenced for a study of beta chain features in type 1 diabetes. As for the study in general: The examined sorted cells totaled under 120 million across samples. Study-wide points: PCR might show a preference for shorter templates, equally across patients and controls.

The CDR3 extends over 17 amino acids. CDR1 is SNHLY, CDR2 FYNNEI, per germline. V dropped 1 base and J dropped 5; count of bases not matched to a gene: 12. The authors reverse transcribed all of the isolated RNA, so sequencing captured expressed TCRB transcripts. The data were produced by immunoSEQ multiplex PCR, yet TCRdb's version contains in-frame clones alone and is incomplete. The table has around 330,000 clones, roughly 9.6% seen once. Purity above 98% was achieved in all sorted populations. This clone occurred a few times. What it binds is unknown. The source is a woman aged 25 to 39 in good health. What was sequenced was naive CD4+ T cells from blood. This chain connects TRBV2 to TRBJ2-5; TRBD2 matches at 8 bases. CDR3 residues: CASSEGSNLAGLETQYF. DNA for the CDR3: TGTGCCAGCAGTGAAGGGTCGAACTTAGCGGGGCTGGAGACCCAGTACTTC. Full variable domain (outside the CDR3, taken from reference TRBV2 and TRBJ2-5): EPEVTQTPSHQVTQMGQEVILRCVPISNHLYFYWYRQILGQKVEFLVSFYNNEISEKSEIFDDQFSVERPDGSNFTLKIRSTKLEDSAMYFCASSEGSNLAGLETQYFGPGTRLLVL.